This passage covers 14 T cell receptor beta chains from one sample sequenced in a study of T-cell reconstitution after alpha-beta-depleted transplantation in children. Construction of the TCRbeta library involved unique molecular identifiers. MiXCR, run by TCRdb on the PCR reads, gives a single entry per CDR3 protein. The profile shows 95,000 to 150,000 distinct CDR3 sequences, 23% of them singletons. The source material was PBMCs, mostly from graft donor cells, sampled 180 days after TCRalphabeta/CD19-depleted stem cell transplant. The receptor set was obtained from a male patient aged 2-15 years who had a stem cell transplant for chronic granulomatous disease, so the T cells may come from the graft donor.

This clonotype was seen ten or more times. This rearrangement joins TRBV12-3 or TRBV12-4 to TRBJ2-7; D possibly matches TRBD1 or TRBD2 (6 bases each). The CDR3 extends over 21 amino acids. Trimming took 3 bases from V and 3 from J, leaving 33 bases between them. The CDR3 reads CASSFWGRSSRGVLVDYEQYF. As DNA, the CDR3 is TGTGCCAGCAGTTTTTGGGGCCGATCGAGTAGGGGGGTACTAGTAGACTACGAGCAGTACTTC.

This clonotype has ten or more counts. The V gene is TRBV15, the J gene TRBJ2-3, with 8 bases lining up with TRBD2. After removal of 1 base from V and 2 bases from J, the junction contained 2 bases not matched to a gene. CDR3 length: 15 amino acids. The germline gives CDR1 LNHNV, CDR2 YYDKDF (reference sequence). The CDR3 nucleotides are TGTGCCACCAGCAGAGTAGCGGGACACACAGATACGCAGTATTTT. Residues: CATSRVAGHTDTQYF.

The rearrangement uses TRBV7-6 and TRBJ2-3; TRBD1 agrees at 8 bases. Looked up from germline, CDR1 is SGHVS and CDR2 is FNYEAQ. This CDR3 contains 15 residues. V lost 5 bases to trimming and J lost 0 bases; unmatched junction nucleotides: 4. CDR3 sequence reads: CASSPRQGSTDTQYF. Here the CDR3 DNA reads TGTGCCAGCAGCCCCAGACAGGGGAGCACAGATACGCAGTATTTT.

This clonotype came up a few times. V is TRBV12-3 or TRBV12-4 and J is TRBJ1-6; D might be TRBD1 (5 bases). The CDR3 has 14 residues. V was trimmed by 1 base and J by 10 bases, leaving 11 bases between them. The CDR3 protein is CASSLEGDESPLHF. The CDR3 region has the DNA TGTGCCAGCAGTTTAGAAGGGGATGAGTCACCCCTCCACTTT.

This clonotype was seen only a few times. The rearrangement uses TRBV20-1 and TRBJ2-7; 10 bases are a match to TRBD2. CDR1 is DFQATT and CDR2 is SNEGSKA in the germline V gene (reference sequence). This CDR3 is built from 14 residues. The V and J ends lost 6 bases and 2 bases, in that order; junction bases with no gene match: 7. CDR3 DNA sequence: TGCAGTGCCAGTGGACTAGCGGTACCCTACGAGCAGTACTTC. Translated, it gives CSASGLAVPYEQYF.

This clonotype was observed once. This chain connects TRBV5-1 to TRBJ2-1; TRBD1 matches 7 bases. V lost 4 bases to trimming and J lost 0 bases; unmatched junction nucleotides: 10. The germline V gene has CDR1 SGHRS and CDR2 YFSETQ. The CDR3 runs to 17 residues. CDR3 region: CASSLRTGSISYNEQFF. In DNA form, the CDR3 reads TGCGCCAGCAGCCTAAGGACAGGCTCAATCTCCTACAATGAGCAGTTCTTC.

This chain uses TRBV20-1 with TRBJ2-3; 9 bases are a match to TRBD1. This CDR3 spans 15 amino acids. The germline CDR1 and CDR2 sequences are DFQATT and SNEGSKA (reference sequence). The junction had 7 bases not matched to a gene; V was cut back by 4 bases and J by 2 bases. Written as DNA, the CDR3 is TGCAGTGCTACCCAGGACAGGGGTGACACAGATACGCAGTATTTT. Protein: CSATQDRGDTDTQYF.

This clonotype was detected ten times or more. The chain combines TRBV12-3 or TRBV12-4 with TRBJ2-1; TRBD1 or TRBD2 may be the D gene (6 bases each). The CDR3 extends over 14 amino acids. Deletions cut 6 bases from V and 9 bases from J, with 18 bases between. In DNA form, the CDR3 reads TGTGCCAGCAGATTTGAAGGGGGGTGGGTTGAGCAGTTCTTC. Protein sequence: CASRFEGGWVEQFF.

This clonotype was seen at least ten times. The chain recombines TRBV20-1 with TRBJ1-1; D unclear. The germline gives CDR1 DFQATT, CDR2 SNEGSKA (reference sequence). Trimming left V 8 bases short and J 0 bases short, with 10 bases between. The CDR3 extends over 12 amino acids. Written as DNA, the CDR3 is TGCAGTAACACCCGCTTGAACACTGAAGCTTTCTTT. Its translation is CSNTRLNTEAFF.

In this sample, this clonotype turned up a few times. This sequence joins TRBV12-3 or TRBV12-4 and TRBJ1-1; maybe TRBD1 (5 bases). CDR3 length: 15 residues. V was trimmed by 7 bases and J by 5 bases, leaving 20 bases between them. The CDR3 coding sequence is TGTGCCAGCACCTCCGGGCAGGGAACGGTGACTGAAGCTTTCTTT. Its protein product is CASTSGQGTVTEAFF.

In this sample, this clonotype turned up many times. The junction departs from germline at one end; a sequencing error may be responsible. The rearrangement joins TRBV29-1 to TRBJ2-1; D might be TRBD1 or TRBD2, each matching 5 bases. The CDR3 loop spans 11 amino acids. CDR1 SQVTM and CDR2 ANQGSEA come from the germline V gene. CDR3 sequence reads: CSVDVGQWGVF. Here the CDR3 DNA reads TGCAGCGTTGATGTGGGGCAATGGGGAGTCTTC.

This clonotype has a handful of counts. This sequence joins TRBV5-5 and TRBJ2-1; D is ambiguous. Trimming took 0 bases from V and 5 from J, leaving 12 bases between them. The CDR3 loop spans 15 amino acids. Germline CDR1 is SGHKS and CDR2 is YYEKEE (reference sequence). The chain's CDR3 is CASSLAVSGDNEQFF. Written as DNA, the CDR3 is TGTGCCAGCAGCTTGGCGGTTTCAGGCGACAATGAGCAGTTCTTC.

Regarding this clonotype: This may arise from a read error, as a much more abundant clone is one base away. CDR3 bases: TGTGCCGGCAGCTTGGCCGGTACGGCGGGGACATACGAGCAGTACTTC. Its protein product is CAGSLAGTAGTYEQYF. The chain recombines TRBV5-8 with TRBJ2-7; the D gene could be TRBD1 or TRBD2 (6 bases each). Germline values: CDR1 SGHTS, CDR2 YDEGEE. This CDR3 is built from 16 residues.

The rearrangement joins TRBV15 to TRBJ1-1; D gene uncertain. V lost 1 base, J lost 6 bases, and 6 bases lay in between. This CDR3 has 12 amino acids. CDR1 and CDR2 from the germline V gene are LNHNV and YYDKDF (reference sequence). CDR3: CATSRVQAEAFF. CDR3 bases: TGTGCCACCAGCAGAGTGCAGGCTGAAGCTTTCTTT.